Following are 14 T cell receptor beta chains from one sample sequenced in a study of tumor-infiltrating lymphocytes in primary liver carcinoma. Reverse transcription of roughly 0.45 ug total RNA with a constant-region primer produced TCR beta cDNA. Researchers made the TCR beta libraries by running three nested multiplex PCR rounds with slightly modified ARM-PCR. The first two PCR rounds used TRBV1-TRBV30 forward primers with a C-beta reverse primer, nine to ten cycles each. TCRdb recomputed calls from the multiplex PCR reads with MiXCR, one row per CDR3 protein. The sample comprises about 35,000 distinct CDR3 sequences, 74% of which are singletons, and about 16% rests with the top ten. RNA and DNA were co-extracted from about 19-30 mg of unsorted bulk tissue. Source material: liver tumor tissue from sampling region 4. Regarding subset: tumor region T4, right-lateral pole. The receptors originated from a man aged 40-50 years with primary liver carcinoma and hepatitis B virus infection.

This clonotype was seen just once. The junction departs from the called germline gene at one end, perhaps through a read error. This rearrangement joins TRBV6-1 to TRBJ2-3; D gene uncertain. The CDR3 consists of 12 residues. CDR1 is MNHNS, CDR2 SASEGT, per germline. The CDR3 DNA follows: TGTGCCAGCAAGCCCAGCGCTGATAGGCAGTATTTT. Its translation: CASKPSADRQYF.

About this clonotype: Without the conserved terminal phenylalanine or tryptophan, this CDR3 likely stems from a read error. Here the CDR3 DNA reads TGTGCCAGGAGCCAAGGTTCGCAGCCATCCTCCTACGAGCAGTACTCC. It specifies CARSQGSQPSSYEQYS. This chain connects TRBV14 to TRBJ2-7; D call uncertain. The length of the CDR3 is 16 residues. In germline, CDR1 is SGHDN, CDR2 FVKESK.

With respect to this clonotype: In this CDR3 the conserved last residue, phenylalanine or tryptophan, is missing, so a read error is likely. V gene TRBV29-1 combines with J gene TRBJ1-2; D may be TRBD1 (6 bases). CDR1 is SQVTM, CDR2 ANQGSEA, per germline. The CDR3 is made up of 14 amino acids. As DNA, the CDR3 is TGCAACGTCAAGTATGGACAGTCGATCTATGGCTACACCTCC. Protein sequence: CNVKYGQSIYGYTS.

This clonotype has ten or more counts. The CDR3 is CASRPETSMQFF. DNA for the CDR3: TGTGCCAGCAGACCTGAAACTAGTATGCAGTTCTTC. J is TRBJ2-1 and V is TRBV2, with TRBD2 as a possible D gene (5 bases). This CDR3 contains 12 residues. The V gene lost 6 bases and the J gene lost 12 bases, with 15 bases spanning the gap. Germline-derived CDR1 and CDR2 are SNHLY and FYNNEI.

Regarding this clonotype: At one of its ends the junction is not consistent with the germline gene, which may arise from a read error. The J gene is TRBJ2-3, the V gene TRBV5-4; D is perhaps TRBD2 (5 bases). CDR3 length: 14 amino acids. Germline assignment: CDR1 SGHNT and CDR2 YYREEE (reference sequence). The CDR3 sequence is CAISSTNITDTQYF. DNA of the CDR3: TGTGCCATCAGCTCGACTAATATCACAGATACGCAGTATTTT. Filled out from reference TRBV5-4 and TRBJ2-3, the complete variable domain reads ETGVTQSPTHLIKTRGQQVTLRCSSQSGHNTVSWYQQALGQGPQFIFQYYREEENGRGNFPPRFSGLQFPNYSSELNVNALELDDSALYLCAISSTNITDTQYFGPGTRLTVL.

For this clonotype: An end of the junction does not agree with germline; a read error may underlie this. V usage is TRBV7-9 and J usage is TRBJ1-2, with unresolved D. CDR1 and CDR2 from the germline V gene are SEHNR and FQNEAQ (reference sequence). This CDR3 has 12 residues. CDR3: CTSSLGNYGNTF. For the CDR3, the DNA is TGTACCAGCAGCTTAGGGAACTATGGCAACACCTTC.

Details on this clonotype: One end of the junction is discordant with germline, which a read error may explain. V and J are TRBV5-4 and TRBJ2-3, with TRBD2 matching 9 bases. Germline V CDR1 and CDR2: SGHNT, YYREEE (reference sequence). This CDR3 has 16 residues. CDR3 region: CPNSLLAGGPTDTQYF. The CDR3 nucleotides are TGTCCCAACAGCTTGCTCGCGGGAGGGCCCACAGATACACAGTATTTT.

To note about this clonotype: This CDR3 fails to terminate in the conserved phenylalanine or tryptophan, so it likely reflects a read error. The V and J genes are TRBV28 and TRBJ2-1; 11 positions agree with TRBD1. CDR1 and CDR2 from the germline V gene are MDHEN and SYDVKM. V shed 3 bases, J shed 4 bases, and the junction held 8 bases outside the gene matches. The CDR3 spans 17 residues. DNA of the CDR3: TGTGCCAGCAGTTTCAAAAGGGACAGGGGGGTGTACAATGAGCAGTTCCTC. It translates to CASSFKRDRGVYNEQFL.

As concerns this clonotype: The junction shows a germline mismatch at one end, possibly a read error. This rearrangement joins TRBV28 to TRBJ2-1, with 9 bases matching TRBD2. The CDR3 runs to 15 residues. Germline assignment: CDR1 MDHEN and CDR2 SYDVKM. The CDR3 DNA is TGTGCCAGCAGCTCCTGGACTAGCGCCAACAACGAGCAGTCCTTC. Translation: CASSSWTSANNEQSF.

This clonotype was counted between two and nine times. Given a much more abundant clone one base away, this may be a read error. The chain joins TRBV6-9 to TRBJ2-2; the D gene is possibly TRBD1 (5 bases). Trimming cost V 11 bases and J 3 bases, with 13 bases left between them. The length of the CDR3 is 13 residues. Germline loops: CDR1 MNHGY, CDR2 SVAAGI. The CDR3 protein is CAGARADTGELFF. The CDR3 bases are TGTGCCGGCGCCAGGGCGGACACCGGGGAGCTGTTTTTT.

Turning to this clonotype: One junction end disagrees with the germline gene, perhaps due to a read error. DNA of the CDR3: TGTGTCAGCAACCCAGACGGCGGAACTAATGAAAAGCTGTTTTTT. Amino acid sequence: CVSNPDGGTNEKLFF. The rearrangement uses TRBV5-4 and TRBJ1-4, with D uncertain. The CDR3 covers 15 residues. Germline V gene lookup returns CDR1 SGHNT and CDR2 YYREEE (reference sequence).

Concerning this clonotype: A read error may produce the germline difference seen at one junction end. The V and J genes are TRBV7-9 and TRBJ1-1; D is uncertain. CDR3 length: 13 amino acids. CDR1 and CDR2 from the germline V gene are SEHNR and FQNEAQ (reference sequence). The CDR3 loop is CASSISANTEAFF. The CDR3 DNA follows: TGTGCTAGCAGCATATCCGCGAACACTGAAGCTTTCTTT.

This clonotype has a handful of counts. This chain links TRBV7-9 with TRBJ2-1; D assignment may be TRBD1 or TRBD2 (5 bases each). Trimming took 5 bases from V and 5 from J, leaving 13 bases between them. CDR1 is SEHNR and CDR2 is FQNEAQ in the germline V gene (reference sequence). This CDR3 has 14 residues. In DNA, the CDR3 is TGTGCCAGCAGCCTTGGGGGTAGCGACAATGAGCAGTTCTTC. Protein product: CASSLGGSDNEQFF.

Concerning this clonotype itself: Its ends do not fully match the called genes, so a read error is possible. The J gene is TRBJ2-2, the V gene TRBV11-1, with D maybe TRBD1 (6 bases). Germline CDR1 reads SGHAT; CDR2 reads FQDESV (reference sequence). CDR3 length: 13 residues. The CDR3 sequence is CAISFRDTGKLFF. DNA for the CDR3: TGTGCCATCAGCTTTCGGGACACCGGGAAGCTGTTTTTT.